Presented here are 32 T cell receptor beta chains from one specimen sequenced in a study of shared clonotypes between healthy human individuals. Terminally differentiated effector memory CD45RA+ cells were excluded from the naive CD8 cells, which were CD45RO-negative and positively selected for CCR7. Method: immunoSEQ multiplex PCR; TCRdb's copy keeps in-frame clones and lacks some. The table shows about 2 million clones, with about 95% occurring only once. The specimen was naive CD8+ T cells sorted from blood. These receptors came from a man between 18 and 29 years old in good health.

This chain connects TRBV2 to TRBJ1-1, with D possibly TRBD1 on 6 matching bases. V lost 2 bases to trimming and J lost 1 base, with 11 bases between them. The CDR3 runs to 15 residues. Germline loops: CDR1 SNHLY, CDR2 FYNNEI. The CDR3: CASSELATGNTEAFF. The CDR3 region has the DNA TGTGCCAGCAGTGAATTAGCGACAGGGAACACTGAAGCTTTCTTT.

The count of this clone is one. The chain combines TRBV7-9 with TRBJ2-1; tentative D call: TRBD1 (5 bases). There are 13 residues in the CDR3. Trimming took 1 base from V and 9 from J, leaving 10 bases between them. CDR1 is SEHNR and CDR2 is FQNEAQ in the germline V gene (reference sequence). CDR3 in amino acids: CASSLEGASEQFF. The CDR3 bases are TGTGCCAGCAGCTTAGAAGGGGCGAGTGAGCAGTTCTTC.

This chain connects TRBV6-6 to TRBJ2-7; 7 nucleotides align to TRBD2. The CDR3 loop spans 13 amino acids. V was pared by 7 bases and J by 3 bases, with 6 bases of the junction left unmatched. Germline-derived CDR1 and CDR2 are MNHNY and SVGAGI (reference sequence). CDR3 residues: CASTGLDGYEQYF. The CDR3 coding sequence is TGTGCCAGCACCGGACTAGACGGCTACGAGCAGTACTTC.

The chain employs TRBV19 and TRBJ2-3; weak D call: TRBD2 (6 bases). CDR1 and CDR2 (germline): LNHDA, SQIVND (reference sequence). V was cut by 3 bases and J by 0 bases, with 10 bases left in between. The CDR3 length is 15 residues. The CDR3 coding sequence is TGTGCCAGTAGTATTATGCGGGGAAGCACAGATACGCAGTATTTT. Its protein is CASSIMRGSTDTQYF.

The CDR3 DNA sequence: TGCGCCAGCAGCCAAGATCGTGGACAGGGGGTTGGCGATACGCAGTATTTT. It encodes CASSQDRGQGVGDTQYF. This chain joins TRBV4-1 and TRBJ2-3; 10 bases match TRBD1. Germline-derived CDR1 and CDR2 are MGHRA and YSYEKL. After removal of 0 bases from V and 6 bases from J, the junction contained 9 bases not matched to a gene. CDR3 length: 17 residues.

This chain uses TRBV7-2 with TRBJ2-7; D is ambiguous. The CDR3 sequence is 14 residues long. The germline V gene encodes CDR1 SGHTA and CDR2 FQGNSA. V dropped 5 bases and J dropped 1 base, with 12 bases sitting between them. DNA of the CDR3: TGTGCCAGCAGCCGAACCGGGTCTTCCTACGAGCAGTACTTC. Residues: CASSRTGSSYEQYF.

The rearrangement uses TRBV5-1 and TRBJ2-5; 9 positions match TRBD2. Germline lookup yields CDR1 SGHRS and CDR2 YFSETQ. CDR3 size: 15 residues. The V gene end was trimmed by 0 bases and the J gene end by 5 bases; junction bases not matched to a gene: 5. CDR3 sequence (DNA): TGCGCCAGCAGCTTGGCCGAAGCGGGAGGCGAGACCCAGTACTTC. Its protein is CASSLAEAGGETQYF.

The rearrangement links TRBV30 to TRBJ2-2; no definite D call. Germline CDR1 is GTSNPN and CDR2 is SVGIG (reference sequence). Between the trimmed V and J ends, which lost 1 base and 5 bases, there was a span of 8 bases. The CDR3 runs 13 residues. This CDR3 is CAWSALGTGELFF. The CDR3 nucleotides are TGTGCCTGGAGTGCCCTAGGAACCGGGGAGCTGTTTTTT.

This clone was seen only once. The V gene is TRBV30, the J gene TRBJ2-2, with TRBD2 matching 10 bases. CDR1 and CDR2 from the germline V gene are GTSNPN and SVGIG (reference sequence). The CDR3 extends over 16 amino acids. Trimming at V came to 0 bases and at J to 6 bases, leaving 7 bases not matched to a gene. The CDR3 sequence: CAWSVSSGGFAGELFF. CDR3 in DNA: TGTGCCTGGAGTGTATCTAGCGGGGGTTTTGCCGGGGAGCTGTTTTTT.

CDR3 loop: CATSPELGPPIYQPQHF. The CDR3 nucleotides are TGTGCCACCAGCCCTGAGTTAGGCCCCCCAATCTACCAGCCCCAGCATTTT. The V and J genes are TRBV15 and TRBJ1-5, with unresolved D. Germline lookup yields CDR1 LNHNV and CDR2 YYDKDF (reference sequence). The V gene lost 5 bases and the J gene lost 7 bases, with 24 bases spanning the gap. This CDR3 comprises 17 residues.

The chain joins TRBV25-1 to TRBJ2-7; TRBD1 might be the D (5 bases). This CDR3 has 14 amino acids. V lost 5 bases to trimming and J lost 5 bases, with 16 bases between them. Germline V gene sequence: CDR1 MGHDK, CDR2 SYGVNS. This chain's CDR3 is CASSSMPGRHEQYF. The CDR3 nucleotides are TGTGCCAGCAGTTCCATGCCAGGGCGCCACGAGCAGTACTTC.

V and J are TRBV7-6 and TRBJ2-5; unclear D gene. V was shortened by 1 base and J by 0 bases, with 6 bases between the two germline ends. The CDR3 sequence is 14 residues long. CDR1 and CDR2 from the germline V gene are SGHVS and FNYEAQ. In DNA, the CDR3 is TGTGCCAGCAGCTTAGAAAAGTACCAAGAGACCCAGTACTTC. Its translation is CASSLEKYQETQYF.

A note on this clone: Other DNA sequences in the same sample also yield this CDR3. The gene calls are TRBV28 and TRBJ1-5; TRBD1 is a possible D gene (6 bases). Germline V gives CDR1 MDHEN, CDR2 SYDVKM. Trimming removed 3 bases from V and 4 bases from J, with 10 bases in between. This CDR3 spans 14 amino acids. CDR3 nucleotide sequence: TGTGCCAGCAGTTTGGAAGGGGGTAATCAGCCCCAGCATTTT. Encoded protein: CASSLEGGNQPQHF.

The chain recombines TRBV6-6 with TRBJ2-7, with TRBD2 matching 9 bases. CDR1 MNHNY and CDR2 SVGAGI come from the germline V gene (reference sequence). V lost 7 bases, J lost 0 bases, and 10 bases stayed unmatched. The CDR3 is 16 residues long. CDR3 coding DNA: TGTGCCAGCACCCCTTGGCAGCGGGGGGCCTCCTACGAGCAGTACTTC. Protein: CASTPWQRGASYEQYF.

The chain is built from TRBV6-1 and TRBJ2-3; 14 positions agree with TRBD2. V lost 4 bases and J lost 2; bases outside the gene matches: 2. There are 16 residues in the CDR3. Germline CDR1 MNHNS, CDR2 SASEGT. The CDR3 reads CASSGLAGGNTDTQYF. The DNA for the CDR3 is TGTGCCAGCAGTGGACTAGCGGGAGGGAACACAGATACGCAGTATTTT.

The genes are TRBV18 and TRBJ2-1, with D maybe TRBD1 (6 bases). There are 15 residues in the CDR3. The germline V gene has CDR1 KGHSH and CDR2 LQKENI. With 3 bases removed from V and 8 bases from J, the gap between germline ends came to 17 bases. CDR3 sequence reads: CASSPPDSLRDEQFF. In nucleotides, the CDR3 is TGTGCCAGCTCACCCCCGGACAGCCTCCGTGATGAGCAGTTCTTC.

The CDR3 reads CASSLVTGGPTYEQYF. The CDR3 DNA follows: TGCGCCAGCAGCCTGGTGACAGGGGGCCCCACCTACGAGCAGTACTTC. The rearrangement joins TRBV4-1 to TRBJ2-7, with 10 bases lining up with TRBD1. The junction had 8 bases not matched to a gene; V was cut back by 4 bases and J by 2 bases. CDR1 and CDR2 from the germline V gene are MGHRA and YSYEKL. The CDR3 is 16 residues long.

The V and J genes are TRBV4-1 and TRBJ1-1; D possibly corresponds to TRBD1 (5 bases). Trimming took off 0 bases at V and 11 bases at J, with 10 bases between the two ends. The V gene's germline CDR1 is MGHRA and CDR2 YSYEKL. CDR3 size: 12 residues. The CDR3 DNA reads TGCGCCAGCAGCCAAGAAGGGGAAAGGGCTTTCTTT. Amino acids: CASSQEGERAFF.

The chain couples TRBV11-2 to TRBJ2-1; 7 bases line up with TRBD2. Germline values: CDR1 SGHAT, CDR2 FQNNGV. The CDR3 covers 15 residues. V shed 5 bases, J shed 1 base, and the junction held 5 bases outside the gene matches. For the CDR3, the DNA is TGTGCCAGCAGCCCTAAAGCGGGATCCTACAATGAGCAGTTCTTC. Residues: CASSPKAGSYNEQFF.

The chain links TRBV2 to TRBJ2-7; tentatively, D is TRBD1 (7 bases). Looked up from germline, CDR1 is SNHLY and CDR2 is FYNNEI. V dropped 6 bases and J dropped 4 bases, with 16 bases sitting between them. CDR3 length: 14 residues. DNA for the CDR3: TGTGCCAGCAGGCAGGCGGGACAGACTTACGAGCAGTACTTC. Translating gives CASRQAGQTYEQYF.

The V and J genes are TRBV7-2 and TRBJ2-1, with TRBD1 matching over 10 bases. The J segment lost 7 bases and the V segment lost 5 bases, leaving 8 bases of the junction unmatched. This CDR3 is 15 amino acids long. CDR1 is SGHTA and CDR2 is FQGNSA in the germline V gene. The CDR3 sequence is CASSLRQGARNEQFF. The CDR3 DNA follows: TGTGCCAGCAGCCTCCGACAGGGGGCGCGGAATGAGCAGTTCTTC.

V gene TRBV15 combines with J gene TRBJ2-1; 7 bases map to TRBD2. The length of the CDR3 is 15 residues. CDR1 and CDR2 (germline): LNHNV, YYDKDF (reference sequence). The V and J ends lost 5 bases and 0 bases, in that order; junction bases with no gene match: 4. For the CDR3, the DNA is TGTGCCACCAGCCTGACTAGCCTCTCCTACAATGAGCAGTTCTTC. Its translation: CATSLTSLSYNEQFF.

The chain is built from TRBV13 and TRBJ2-7, with D perhaps matching TRBD1 or TRBD2 (5 bases each). The germline gives CDR1 PRHDT, CDR2 FYEKMQ (reference sequence). CDR3 length equals 13 residues. V was trimmed by 5 bases and J by 4 bases, leaving 12 bases between them. The CDR3 region is CASSLDGTYEQYF. As DNA, the CDR3 is TGTGCCAGCAGCCTAGACGGGACGTACGAGCAGTACTTC.

The chain joins TRBV6-5 to TRBJ1-2, with 7 nucleotides matching TRBD1. The germline CDR1 and CDR2 sequences are MNHEY and SVGAGI. The length of the CDR3 is 14 residues. The J segment lost 6 bases and the V segment lost 5 bases, leaving 9 bases of the junction unmatched. The chain's CDR3 is CASSGDSLSNGYTF. CDR3 in DNA: TGTGCCAGCAGTGGGGACAGCCTTTCTAATGGCTACACCTTC.

As for this clone: Other DNA sequences in the sample encode the same CDR3. The chain employs TRBV7-9 and TRBJ1-1; 11 nucleotides agree with TRBD1. V gave up 3 bases and J gave up 3 bases; unmatched junction bases: 3. CDR1 is SEHNR, CDR2 FQNEAQ, per germline (reference sequence). This CDR3 region has 15 residues. In DNA form, the CDR3 reads TGTGCCAGCAGCTTCGGACAGGGGGCTTACACTGAAGCTTTCTTT. Translation gives CASSFGQGAYTEAFF.

For the CDR3, the DNA is TGTGCCAGCAGTTACTGGGGTGGAACTGAAGCTTTCTTT. Its translation: CASSYWGGTEAFF. This sequence joins TRBV6-5 and TRBJ1-1; no definite D call. V lost 1 base to trimming and J lost 5 bases, with 8 bases between them. CDR1 and CDR2 from the germline V gene are MNHEY and SVGAGI. The CDR3 spans 13 residues.

The CDR3 is CASSPSGGDEQFF. The CDR3 DNA reads TGTGCCAGCAGCCCCTCAGGGGGCGATGAGCAGTTCTTC. The chain employs TRBV11-3 and TRBJ2-1; the match to TRBD1 covers 8 bases. Germline V gives CDR1 SGHNT, CDR2 YENEEA. J lost 8 bases, V lost 5 bases, and 5 bases had no gene match. The CDR3 spans 13 residues. Drawing the rest from reference TRBV11-3 and TRBJ2-1, the complete variable domain is EAGVVQSPRYKIIEKKQPVAFWCNPISGHNTLYWYLQNLGQGPELLIRYENEEAVDDSQLPKDRFSAERLKGVDSTLKIQPAELGDSAVYLCASSPSGGDEQFFGPGTRLTVL.

The CDR3 DNA reads TGTGCCAGCGGAAAAAAGGGAAGCGGCACTGAAGCTTTCTTT. It specifies CASGKKGSGTEAFF. The V call is TRBV7-9, the J call TRBJ1-1; the D is unclear. Germline V gene lookup returns CDR1 SEHNR and CDR2 FQNEAQ (reference sequence). This CDR3 has 14 amino acids. V dropped 8 bases and J dropped 4 bases, with 17 bases sitting between them.

As to this clone: Other DNA sequences within the sample encode an identical CDR3. The gene calls are TRBV6-5 and TRBJ2-7, with a tentative D call TRBD1 (6 bases). The germline V gene has CDR1 MNHEY and CDR2 SVGAGI. CDR3 size: 14 residues. The V end was cut by 0 bases, the J end by 2 bases, with 8 bases between. DNA for the CDR3: TGTGCCAGCAGTTACTCGACAGGAGCCTACGAGCAGTACTTC. This encodes CASSYSTGAYEQYF.

This clone was seen only once. This chain links TRBV7-9 with TRBJ2-7; D may be TRBD2 (7 bases). V was pared by 11 bases and J by 5 bases, with 19 bases between. The CDR3 spans 13 residues. Per germline, CDR1 SEHNR and CDR2 FQNEAQ (reference sequence). DNA for the CDR3: TGTGCCGGAGGGCGGGGGCCAGGCGACGAGCAGTACTTC. Residues: CAGGRGPGDEQYF.

J is TRBJ1-1 and V is TRBV11-3, with 7 positions matching TRBD1. After removal of 5 bases from V and 1 base from J, the junction contained 7 bases not matched to a gene. CDR1 SGHNT and CDR2 YENEEA come from the germline V gene. This CDR3 contains 15 residues. CDR3 coding DNA: TGTGCCAGCAGCGACGGGACAGAACGGAACACTGAAGCTTTCTTT. Amino acids: CASSDGTERNTEAFF.

The chain couples TRBV5-1 to TRBJ2-1, with no clear D. This CDR3 contains 13 residues. Germline CDR1 reads SGHRS; CDR2 reads YFSETQ. The ends were cut back, 4 bases at V and 2 bases at J, with 7 bases in the middle. The CDR3 protein is CASSAGPYNEQFF. In DNA, the CDR3 is TGCGCCAGCAGCGCCGGCCCCTACAATGAGCAGTTCTTC.